What follows are 4 T cell receptor beta chains derived from one specimen sequenced in a study of blood T cell repertoires in COVID-19. TCRdb's table, derived via immunoSEQ multiplex PCR, lists solely in-frame clones and lacks some. The table records 130,000 or so clones, about four fifths of them present only once. The sequencing sample was made of peripheral blood. These receptors all stem from a human donor in a cohort sampled during active COVID-19.

The V gene is TRBV5-6, the J gene TRBJ2-7; 8 nucleotides align to TRBD1. This CDR3 has 15 residues. Germline V gene sequence: CDR1 SGHDT, CDR2 YYEEEE. V shed 6 bases and J 3 bases; nucleotides not matched to a gene: 11. CDR3 bases: TGTGCCAGCAACCCGGTCGGACAGGGAGGCTACGAGCAGTACTTC. It yields the protein CASNPVGQGGYEQYF.

The gene calls are TRBV5-1 and TRBJ2-5; possible D gene TRBD1, 6 bases. The germline V gene has CDR1 SGHRS and CDR2 YFSETQ. The germline V and J ends were trimmed by 4 bases and 7 bases, with 14 bases remaining between them. The CDR3 has 13 residues. CDR3 in DNA: TGCGCCAGCAGCCTGAACAGGGAAGGGACCCAGTACTTC. Its translation: CASSLNREGTQYF. Combining the CDR3 with reference TRBV5-1 and TRBJ2-5 gives the whole variable domain KAGVTQTPRYLIKTRGQQVTLSCSPISGHRSVSWYQQTPGQGLQFLFEYFSETQRNKGNFPGRFSGRQFSNSRSEMNVSTLELGDSALYLCASSLNREGTQYFGPGTRLLVL.

The CDR3 reads CASSTNTYEQYF. CDR3 nucleotides: TGTGCCAGCAGCACCAACACCTACGAGCAGTACTTC. V usage is TRBV5-5 and J usage is TRBJ2-7; D call uncertain. This CDR3 spans 12 amino acids. CDR1 SGHKS and CDR2 YYEKEE come from the germline V gene (reference sequence). V was trimmed by 4 bases and J by 2 bases, leaving 7 bases between them.

V is TRBV10-1 and J is TRBJ2-7, with 10 bases matching TRBD1. CDR3 length equals 16 residues. After removal of 0 bases from V and 1 base from J, the junction contained 3 bases not matched to a gene. From germline, CDR1 is WNHNN and CDR2 SYGVQD (reference sequence). CDR3 nucleotide sequence: TGCGCCAGCAGTGAGTCGACAGGGGGCATATCCTACGAGCAGTACTTC. Protein product: CASSESTGGISYEQYF.